The 27 T cell receptor beta chains below all came from one sample that was sequenced in a study of blood T cells in healthy people across ages. With a J-beta primer mix and a sample-barcoded 5' primer, a second PCR ran about 6 to 11 cycles. From the 5' RACE reads, TCRdb called clonotypes with MiXCR, one entry per CDR3 protein. The top ten hold approximately 20% of the sample, which has some 730,000 distinct CDR3 sequences, approximately 21% seen once. Material for sequencing was blood. The receptors were sampled from a man in his 70s in good health.

This clonotype turned up a few times. V is TRBV27 and J is TRBJ2-5, with D possibly being TRBD2 (6 bases). V was shortened by 3 bases and J by 2 bases, with 10 bases between the two germline ends. This CDR3 spans 14 amino acids. Germline V gives CDR1 MNHEY, CDR2 SMNVEV (reference sequence). Written as DNA, the CDR3 is TGTGCCAGCAGTTTTTCTAGCGCTCAAGAGACCCAGTACTTC. Translated, it gives CASSFSSAQETQYF.

This clonotype was found a few times. This chain joins TRBV29-1 and TRBJ1-1; 9 bases line up with TRBD1. CDR3 length: 15 residues. Germline CDR1 SQVTM, CDR2 ANQGSEA. With V trimmed by 6 bases and J by 1 base, 9 bases remained unmatched. CDR3 loop: CSVRPGQGRNTEAFF. In DNA form, the CDR3 reads TGCAGCGTGCGGCCCGGACAGGGGAGGAACACTGAAGCTTTCTTT.

This chain links TRBV18 with TRBJ1-5; D might be TRBD1 (5 bases). This CDR3 comprises 14 residues. Per the germline V gene, CDR1 is KGHSH and CDR2 is LQKENI. V lost 2 bases to trimming and J lost 2 bases, with 7 bases between them. The CDR3 sequence is CASSPDSGNQPQHF. The CDR3 DNA sequence: TGTGCCAGCTCACCAGACAGTGGCAATCAGCCCCAGCATTTT.

The chain links TRBV18 to TRBJ1-1; no clear D gene. This CDR3 has 15 residues. The germline V gene has CDR1 KGHSH and CDR2 LQKENI. The V end was cut by 6 bases, the J end by 2 bases, with 16 bases between. The CDR3 nucleotides read TGTGCCAGCTCCGCGTTCGGGGAAGGAAACACTGAAGCTTTCTTT. Translated, it gives CASSAFGEGNTEAFF.

The chain uses TRBV5-1 and TRBJ2-1; TRBD2 agrees at 9 bases. The CDR3 totals 16 residues. The germline V gene encodes CDR1 SGHRS and CDR2 YFSETQ. The V gene end was trimmed by 5 bases and the J gene end by 5 bases; junction bases not matched to a gene: 11. CDR3 sequence reads: CASRAGGGAGHNEQFF. CDR3 sequence (DNA): TGCGCCAGCAGGGCTGGCGGGGGGGCTGGTCACAATGAGCAGTTCTTC.

This clonotype was picked up a small number of times. The J gene is TRBJ1-1, the V gene TRBV29-1, with no clear D. Germline values: CDR1 SQVTM, CDR2 ANQGSEA. Between the trimmed V and J ends, which lost 5 bases and 2 bases, there was a span of 15 bases. The CDR3 sequence is 14 residues long. The CDR3 loop is CSVPPLAANTEAFF. The CDR3 nucleotides are TGCAGCGTTCCCCCGCTGGCAGCAAACACTGAAGCTTTCTTT.

This clonotype occurred a few times. The V gene is TRBV5-8, the J gene TRBJ1-4; D ambiguous. The CDR3 loop spans 15 amino acids. CDR1 SGHTS and CDR2 YDEGEE come from the germline V gene. Trimming left V 4 bases short and J 2 bases short, with 12 bases between. The CDR3 loop is CASSRNPRTNEKLFF. CDR3 nucleotide sequence: TGTGCCAGCAGCCGCAATCCACGCACTAATGAAAAACTGTTTTTT.

Only a few counts were recorded for this clonotype. The V call is TRBV6-6, the J call TRBJ1-3, with TRBD1 matching 7 bases. After removal of 8 bases from V and 0 bases from J, the junction contained 4 bases not matched to a gene. Germline loops: CDR1 MNHNY, CDR2 SVGAGI (reference sequence). This CDR3 has 14 residues. DNA of the CDR3: TGTGCCAGCTGCTCAGGGGGCTCTGGAAACACCATATATTTT. Translation gives CASCSGGSGNTIYF.

The rearrangement links TRBV6-5 to TRBJ2-7; D possibly corresponds to TRBD1 (5 bases). This CDR3 has 15 amino acids. V was pared by 6 bases and J by 2 bases, with 17 bases between. Germline V CDR1 and CDR2: MNHEY, SVGAGI. In DNA form, the CDR3 reads TGTGCCAGCAGCCGTGGGGCACACAAGCCCTACGAGCAGTACTTC. Its translation: CASSRGAHKPYEQYF.

The CDR3 sequence is CASSVTLQAMGGHDTQYF. Here the CDR3 DNA reads TGTGCCAGCAGCGTGACACTCCAGGCCATGGGAGGCCATGATACGCAGTATTTT. The V and J genes are TRBV9 and TRBJ2-3; possibly TRBD2 for D (6 bases). The CDR3 contains 18 residues. The germline V gene encodes CDR1 SGDLS and CDR2 YYNGEE. The V and J ends lost 2 bases and 6 bases respectively, with 25 bases between them.

The chain uses TRBV7-6 and TRBJ2-1, with no clear D. TRBJ2-7 explains the end of the DNA better; the J call may be wrong. The CDR3 is 16 amino acids. Germline-derived CDR1 and CDR2 are SGHVS and FNYEAQ. CDR3 amino acids: CASSFGSVGGGYEQYF. As DNA, the CDR3 is TGTGCCAGCAGCTTCGGGTCTGTCGGCGGTGGTTACGAGCAGTACTTC.

J is TRBJ2-2 and V is TRBV13, with unresolved D. The CDR3 loop spans 15 amino acids. V gave up 5 bases and J gave up 1 base, with 11 bases separating them. Germline V gives CDR1 PRHDT, CDR2 FYEKMQ (reference sequence). CDR3 nucleotides: TGTGCCAGCAGCCCCGGGCGAGTGAACACCGGGGAGCTGTTTTTT. Its translation is CASSPGRVNTGELFF.

This clonotype has at least ten counts. V usage is TRBV12-3 or TRBV12-4 and J usage is TRBJ2-5, with 8 bases fitting TRBD1. V was clipped by 3 bases and J by 5 bases; unmatched bases: 5. This CDR3 comprises 14 residues. The CDR3 loop reads CASSFGQGGETQYF. CDR3 bases: TGTGCCAGCAGTTTTGGACAGGGCGGGGAGACCCAGTACTTC.

This clonotype was seen more than once but under ten times. This chain joins TRBV19 and TRBJ1-6, with TRBD1 matching 7 bases. The ends lost 3 bases at V and 5 bases at J; junction bases unmatched: 1. The CDR3 runs to 14 residues. Germline V gives CDR1 LNHDA, CDR2 SQIVND (reference sequence). In DNA form, the CDR3 reads TGTGCCAGTAGTATGGGGACAGATAATTCACCCCTCCACTTT. Its translation: CASSMGTDNSPLHF.

The V and J genes are TRBV7-6 and TRBJ1-5; D gene unclear. The CDR3 loop spans 13 amino acids. With 1 base removed from V and 7 bases from J, the gap between germline ends came to 8 bases. Germline CDR1 reads SGHVS; CDR2 reads FNYEAQ. CDR3 sequence: CASSLVGRQPQHF. CDR3 in DNA: TGTGCCAGCAGCTTAGTAGGGCGGCAGCCCCAGCATTTT.

This clonotype has a handful of counts. V usage is TRBV19 and J usage is TRBJ2-1; a weak D match, TRBD1 (5 bases). Trimming took off 5 bases at V and 4 bases at J, with 9 bases between the two ends. CDR3 length: 13 residues. Germline V CDR1 and CDR2: LNHDA, SQIVND (reference sequence). CDR3 residues: CASSARQYNEQFF. DNA for the CDR3: TGTGCCAGTAGTGCCCGACAGTACAATGAGCAGTTCTTC. The full variable domain, its missing parts supplied by reference TRBV19 and TRBJ2-1, is DGGITQSPKYLFRKEGQNVTLSCEQNLNHDAMYWYRQDPGQGLRLIYYSQIVNDFQKGDIAEGYSVSREKKESFPLTVTSAQKNPTAFYLCASSARQYNEQFFGPGTRLTVL.

The chain combines TRBV12-3 or TRBV12-4 with TRBJ2-3, with 10 positions matching TRBD2. Unmatched junction bases numbered 7, after V lost 5 bases and J lost 5 bases. The CDR3 length is 15 residues. CDR3 in amino acids: CASSPWGTSVDTQYF. The CDR3, as DNA: TGTGCCAGCAGTCCCTGGGGGACTAGCGTAGATACGCAGTATTTT.

The chain combines TRBV28 with TRBJ2-1; 8 nucleotides align to TRBD2. Germline lookup yields CDR1 MDHEN and CDR2 SYDVKM. The CDR3 loop spans 17 amino acids. V shed 6 bases, J shed 3 bases, and the junction held 13 bases outside the gene matches. Here the CDR3 reads CASSRPIAGLNYNEQFF. The CDR3 region has the DNA TGTGCCAGCAGCCGACCAATAGCGGGGTTGAACTACAATGAGCAGTTCTTC.

Note on this clonotype: A read error may account for a junction end that differs from germline. V gene TRBV5-1 combines with J gene TRBJ2-1; TRBD2 aligns across 9 bases. The CDR3 has 15 amino acids. Germline V lookup: CDR1 SGHRS, CDR2 YFSETQ. The CDR3 DNA sequence: TGCGTCAGCAGCGCTAGCGGGAACTCCTACAATGAGCAGTTCTTC. This gives the protein CVSSASGNSYNEQFF.

The sample holds a few counts of this clonotype. The chain couples TRBV12-3 or TRBV12-4 to TRBJ2-3; the match to TRBD2 covers 8 bases. CDR3 length: 15 residues. V lost 7 bases, J lost 4 bases, and 10 bases stayed unmatched. The CDR3 region has the DNA TGTGCCAGCAACCTCAGCGGGGGCCGCGCAGATACGCAGTATTTT. It translates to CASNLSGGRADTQYF.

About this clonotype: Given the absence of the conserved phenylalanine or tryptophan at the CDR3 end, a read error is likely. CDR3 nucleotides: TGCAGTGCTGGTTTCGTAACTAGCGGGAAGACCTACAATGAGCAGTTCCTC. Amino acids: CSAGFVTSGKTYNEQFL. The V call is TRBV20-1, the J call TRBJ2-1; 10 bases line up with TRBD2. This CDR3 has 17 residues. CDR1 is DFQATT and CDR2 is SNEGSKA in the germline V gene (reference sequence). V was pared by 5 bases and J by 2 bases, with 12 bases of the junction left unmatched.

This clonotype was seen more than once but under ten times. The V call is TRBV5-1, the J call TRBJ1-1; 11 bases align to TRBD1. The CDR3 sequence is 17 residues long. With 3 bases clipped from V and 0 bases from J, the junction kept 7 bases outside the gene matches. Germline CDR1 SGHRS, CDR2 YFSETQ. The CDR3 loop reads CASSSRTGGLMNTEAFF. CDR3 DNA: TGCGCCAGCAGCTCTAGGACAGGGGGCCTCATGAACACTGAAGCTTTCTTT.

The sample holds a few counts of this clonotype. V gene TRBV4-1 combines with J gene TRBJ1-4, with D hard to call. Germline V gene lookup returns CDR1 MGHRA and CDR2 YSYEKL. The germline V and J ends were trimmed by 0 bases and 7 bases, with 0 bases remaining between them. CDR3 length: 11 residues. CDR3 nucleotide sequence: TGCGCCAGCAGCCAAGATGAAAAACTGTTTTTT. Translating it yields CASSQDEKLFF.

V usage is TRBV30 and J usage is TRBJ1-5, with D uncertain. The CDR3 spans 12 residues. The germline V gene has CDR1 GTSNPN and CDR2 SVGIG (reference sequence). Deletions cut 3 bases from V and 3 bases from J, with 6 bases between. CDR3 sequence: CAWSMNNQPQHF. CDR3 DNA: TGTGCCTGGAGCATGAACAATCAGCCCCAGCATTTT.

The sample holds a few counts of this clonotype. The gene calls are TRBV20-1 and TRBJ2-3, with D unresolved. The germline gives CDR1 DFQATT, CDR2 SNEGSKA (reference sequence). CDR3 length: 12 amino acids. Trimming removed 6 bases at V and 0 bases at J, with 7 bases between. CDR3 in amino acids: CSAEDSTDTQYF. The CDR3 coding sequence is TGCAGTGCAGAGGACAGCACAGATACGCAGTATTTT.

This clonotype was detected only a few times. The V gene is TRBV7-9, the J gene TRBJ2-3, with D unresolved. The CDR3 loop spans 15 amino acids. Germline assignment: CDR1 SEHNR and CDR2 FQNEAQ (reference sequence). Trimming stripped 0 bases from V and 7 bases from J, with 14 bases between. The CDR3 protein is CASSLAEFAQNTQYF. The DNA of the CDR3 is TGTGCCAGCAGCTTAGCGGAATTCGCACAGAATACGCAGTATTTT.

At least ten counts were recorded for this clonotype. The CDR3 is CASSLGAGGSSYEQYF. The CDR3, as DNA: TGTGCCAGCAGCTTAGGGGCGGGGGGCTCCTCCTACGAGCAGTACTTC. The genes are TRBV7-6 and TRBJ2-7; 8 bases align to TRBD2. Losses at the gene ends were 1 base for V and 0 bases for J; bases not matched to a gene: 5. From germline, CDR1 is SGHVS and CDR2 FNYEAQ. The CDR3 runs 16 residues.